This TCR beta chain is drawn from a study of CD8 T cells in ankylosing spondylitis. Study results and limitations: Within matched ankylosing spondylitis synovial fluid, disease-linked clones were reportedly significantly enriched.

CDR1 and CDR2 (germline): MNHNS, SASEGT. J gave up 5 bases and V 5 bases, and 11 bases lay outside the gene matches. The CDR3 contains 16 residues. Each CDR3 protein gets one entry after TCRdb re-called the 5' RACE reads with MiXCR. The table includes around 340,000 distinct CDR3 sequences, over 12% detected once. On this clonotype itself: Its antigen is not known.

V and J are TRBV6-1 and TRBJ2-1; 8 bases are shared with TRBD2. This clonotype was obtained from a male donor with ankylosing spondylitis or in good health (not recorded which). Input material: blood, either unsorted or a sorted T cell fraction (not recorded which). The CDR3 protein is CASSPGGGTGHNEQFF. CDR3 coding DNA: TGTGCCAGCAGTCCCGGGGGGGGAACGGGGCACAATGAGCAGTTCTTC.